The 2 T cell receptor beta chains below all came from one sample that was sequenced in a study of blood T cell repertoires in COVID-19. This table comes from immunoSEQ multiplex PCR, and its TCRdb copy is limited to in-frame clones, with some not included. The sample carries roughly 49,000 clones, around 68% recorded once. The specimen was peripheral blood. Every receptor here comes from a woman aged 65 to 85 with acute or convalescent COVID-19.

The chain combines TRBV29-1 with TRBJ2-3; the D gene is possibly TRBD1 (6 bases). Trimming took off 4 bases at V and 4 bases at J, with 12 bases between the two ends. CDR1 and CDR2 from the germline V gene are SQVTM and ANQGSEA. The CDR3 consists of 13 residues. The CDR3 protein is CSVAQDSADTQYF. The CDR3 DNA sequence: TGCAGCGTTGCCCAGGACAGCGCAGATACGCAGTATTTT.

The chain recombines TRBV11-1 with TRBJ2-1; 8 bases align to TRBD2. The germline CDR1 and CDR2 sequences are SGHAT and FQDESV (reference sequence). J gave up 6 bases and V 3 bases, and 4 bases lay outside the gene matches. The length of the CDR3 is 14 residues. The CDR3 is CASSFAGTSNEQFF. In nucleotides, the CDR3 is TGTGCCAGCAGCTTCGCAGGGACTAGCAATGAGCAGTTCTTC.